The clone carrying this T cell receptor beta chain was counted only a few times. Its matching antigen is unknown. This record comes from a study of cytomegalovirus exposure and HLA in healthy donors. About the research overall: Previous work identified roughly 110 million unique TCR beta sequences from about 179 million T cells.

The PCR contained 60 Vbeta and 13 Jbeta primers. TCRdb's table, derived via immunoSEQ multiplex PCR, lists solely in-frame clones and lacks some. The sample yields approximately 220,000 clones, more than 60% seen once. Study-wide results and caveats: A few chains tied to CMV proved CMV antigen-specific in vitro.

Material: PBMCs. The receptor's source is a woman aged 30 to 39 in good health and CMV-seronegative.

The CDR3, as DNA: TGTGCCAGCAGTGAGGGCAGGAGGTACGAGCAGTTCTTC. This gives the protein CASSEGRRYEQFF. V and J are TRBV2 and TRBJ2-1; the D gene is possibly TRBD2 (5 bases). Germline values: CDR1 SNHLY, CDR2 FYNNEI. The CDR3 has 13 residues. Trimming took off 3 bases at V and 10 bases at J, with 13 bases between the two ends.